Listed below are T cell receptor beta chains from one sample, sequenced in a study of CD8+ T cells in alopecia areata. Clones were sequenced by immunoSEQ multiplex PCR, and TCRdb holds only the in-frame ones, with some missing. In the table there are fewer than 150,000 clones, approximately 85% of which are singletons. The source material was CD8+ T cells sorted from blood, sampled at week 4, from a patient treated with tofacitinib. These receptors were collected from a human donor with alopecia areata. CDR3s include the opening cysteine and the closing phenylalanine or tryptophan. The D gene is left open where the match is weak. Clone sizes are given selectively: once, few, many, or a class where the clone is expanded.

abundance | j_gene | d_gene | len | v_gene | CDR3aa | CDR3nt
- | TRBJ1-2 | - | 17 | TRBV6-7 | CASSYLFLERGHYGYTF | TGTGCCAGCAGTTACTTGTTCCTGGAGCGCGGTCACTATGGCTACACCTTC
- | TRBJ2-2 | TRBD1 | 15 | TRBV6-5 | CASSPGQGSTGELFF | TGTGCCAGCAGCCCGGGACAGGGAAGTACCGGGGAGCTGTTTTTT
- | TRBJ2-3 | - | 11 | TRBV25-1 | CASSLGLSQYF | TGTGCCAGCAGCTTGGGGCTTTCGCAGTATTTT
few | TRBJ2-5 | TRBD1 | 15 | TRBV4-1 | CASRRDWTGKETQYF | TGCGCCAGCAGACGCGACTGGACAGGGAAAGAGACCCAGTACTTC
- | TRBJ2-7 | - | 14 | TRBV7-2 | CASSPFQPPYEQYF | TGTGCCAGCAGCCCCTTCCAACCGCCCTACGAGCAGTACTTC
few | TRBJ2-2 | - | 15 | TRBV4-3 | CASSLGGSNTGELFF | TGCGCCAGCAGCCTAGGGGGATCGAACACCGGGGAGCTGTTTTTT
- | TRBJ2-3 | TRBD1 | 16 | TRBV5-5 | CASSTSDRTYTDTQYF | TGTGCCAGCAGCACGTCGGACAGGACATACACAGATACGCAGTATTTT
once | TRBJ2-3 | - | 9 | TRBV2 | CASADTQYF | TGTGCCAGCGCAGATACGCAGTATTTT
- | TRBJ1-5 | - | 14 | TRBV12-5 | CASGLVLGNQPQHF | TGTGCTAGTGGTTTGGTACTGGGTAATCAGCCCCAGCATTTT
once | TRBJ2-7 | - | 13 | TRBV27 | CASSLRNLDEQYF | TGTGCCAGCAGTTTACGGAACCTCGACGAGCAGTACTTC
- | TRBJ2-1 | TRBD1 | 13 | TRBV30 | CAWSPDREEEQFF | TGTGCCTGGAGCCCGGACAGGGAAGAGGAGCAGTTCTTC
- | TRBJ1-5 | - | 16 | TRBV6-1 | CASSEWSMSSNQPQHF | TGTGCCAGCAGTGAATGGAGTATGAGTTCCAATCAGCCCCAGCATTTT
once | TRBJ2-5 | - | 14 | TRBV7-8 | CASSLDGNQETQYF | TGTGCCAGCAGCCTGGACGGAAACCAAGAGACCCAGTACTTC
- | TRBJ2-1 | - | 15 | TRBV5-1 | CASSFGLIPYNEQFF | TGCGCCAGCAGCTTTGGTCTCATCCCATACAATGAGCAGTTCTTC
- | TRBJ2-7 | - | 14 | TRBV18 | CASSLGPSGSEQYF | TGTGCCAGCTCACTTGGGCCGTCAGGGAGCGAGCAGTACTTC
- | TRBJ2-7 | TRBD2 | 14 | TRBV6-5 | CASSFATSGVEQYF | TGTGCCAGCAGTTTTGCGACTAGCGGGGTCGAGCAGTACTTC
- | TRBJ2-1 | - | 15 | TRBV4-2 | CASSQDGTGGNEQFF | TGTGCCAGCAGCCAAGACGGGACTGGGGGGAATGAGCAGTTCTTC
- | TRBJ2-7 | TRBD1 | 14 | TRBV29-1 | CSVEGTGVSYEQYF | TGCAGCGTTGAAGGGACAGGGGTAAGCTACGAGCAGTACTTC
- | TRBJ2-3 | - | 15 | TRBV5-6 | CASSLSPGGSDTQYF | TGTGCCAGCAGCCTTTCCCCGGGGGGCTCAGATACGCAGTATTTT
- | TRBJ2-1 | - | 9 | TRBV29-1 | CSVVGGEFF | TGCAGCGTCGTGGGTGGGGAGTTCTTC
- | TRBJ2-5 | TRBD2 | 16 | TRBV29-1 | CSVVGTSGGVVETQYF | TGCAGCGTTGTTGGGACTAGCGGGGGGGTTGTGGAGACCCAGTACTTC
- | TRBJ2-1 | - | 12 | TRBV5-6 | CASSLADTEQFF | TGTGCCAGCAGCTTGGCGGACACCGAGCAGTTCTTC